This TCR beta chain was profiled in a study of a mutant IDH1 vaccine in newly diagnosed glioma. Across the study: Treated patients were roughly 60% male, 37.5% female, mean age 40.4 years. Patients previously underwent radiotherapy, temozolomide, or both, and most underwent both.

This clone was seen a few times. The antigen is undetermined. V gave up 4 bases and J gave up 8 bases; unmatched junction bases: 11. This CDR3 has 16 amino acids. Germline values: CDR1 MDHEN, CDR2 SYDVKM. Described time point: week 47, end of study. In every dose of vaccine, 300 ug of mutant IDH1 20-mer peptide was given alongside topical imiquimod. The patients were given eight vaccinations, one each in weeks 1, 3, 5, 7, 11, 15, 19 and 23. Here immunoSEQ multiplex PCR was the method, and the copy in TCRdb shows in-frame clones only, minus some. Seen here are roughly 43,000 clones, roughly 82% observed once, and the top ten hold around a sixth.

The clonotype originates from a man aged 18 to 35 with glioma. Some clones in this sample may be carry-over from other donors' samples. This sequence joins TRBV28 and TRBJ1-4; the match to TRBD1 covers 9 bases. This material consisted of PBMCs, taken from a glioma patient whose treatment included an IDH1 peptide vaccine. The CDR3 protein is CASSSPGTGKREKLFF. The CDR3 nucleotides read TGTGCCAGCAGTTCCCCAGGGACAGGGAAGAGGGAAAAACTGTTTTTT.